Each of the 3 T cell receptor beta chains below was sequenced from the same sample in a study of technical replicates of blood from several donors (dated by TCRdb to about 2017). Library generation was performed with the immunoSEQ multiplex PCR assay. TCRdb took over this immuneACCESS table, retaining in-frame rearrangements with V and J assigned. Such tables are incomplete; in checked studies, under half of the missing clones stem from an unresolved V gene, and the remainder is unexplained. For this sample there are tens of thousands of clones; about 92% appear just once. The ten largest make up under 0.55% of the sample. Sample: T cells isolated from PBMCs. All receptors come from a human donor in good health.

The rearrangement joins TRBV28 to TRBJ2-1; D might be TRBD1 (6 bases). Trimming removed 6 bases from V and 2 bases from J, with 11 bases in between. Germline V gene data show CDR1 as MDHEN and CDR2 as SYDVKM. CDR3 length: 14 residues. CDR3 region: CASSRGQTYNEQFF. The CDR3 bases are TGTGCCAGCAGCCGTGGACAGACCTACAATGAGCAGTTCTTC.

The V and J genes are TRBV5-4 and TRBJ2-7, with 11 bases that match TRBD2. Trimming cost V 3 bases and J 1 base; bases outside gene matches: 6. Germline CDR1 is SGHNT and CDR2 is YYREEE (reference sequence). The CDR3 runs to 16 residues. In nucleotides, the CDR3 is TGTGCCAGCAGCTCCGATACTAGCGGGGGTTCCTACGAGCAGTACTTC. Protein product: CASSSDTSGGSYEQYF.

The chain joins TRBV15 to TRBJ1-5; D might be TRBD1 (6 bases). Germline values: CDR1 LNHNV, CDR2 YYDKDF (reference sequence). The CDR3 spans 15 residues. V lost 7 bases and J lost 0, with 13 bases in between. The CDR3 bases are TGTGCCACCAAAAGAGACAGGTCTAGCAATCAGCCCCAGCATTTT. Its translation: CATKRDRSSNQPQHF.